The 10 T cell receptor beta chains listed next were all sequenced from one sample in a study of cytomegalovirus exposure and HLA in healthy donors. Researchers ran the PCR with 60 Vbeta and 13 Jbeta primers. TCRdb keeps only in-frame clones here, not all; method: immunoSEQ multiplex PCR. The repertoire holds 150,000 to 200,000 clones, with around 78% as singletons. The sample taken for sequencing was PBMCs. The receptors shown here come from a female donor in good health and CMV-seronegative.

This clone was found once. The CDR3 reads CASSRKPLADSYNEQFF. DNA of the CDR3: TGTGCCAGCAGCCGAAAGCCACTAGCGGACTCCTACAATGAGCAGTTCTTC. This chain uses TRBV27 with TRBJ2-1; 8 nucleotides agree with TRBD2. The CDR3 has 17 residues. The trim removed 6 bases at V and 0 bases at J, leaving 10 bases unmatched. The germline V gene encodes CDR1 MNHEY and CDR2 SMNVEV (reference sequence).

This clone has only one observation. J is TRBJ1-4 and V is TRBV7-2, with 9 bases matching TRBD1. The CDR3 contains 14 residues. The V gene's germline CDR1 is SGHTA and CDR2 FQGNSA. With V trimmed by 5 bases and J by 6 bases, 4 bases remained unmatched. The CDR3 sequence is CASSRDRGDEKLFF. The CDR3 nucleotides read TGTGCCAGCAGCAGAGACAGGGGGGATGAAAAACTGTTTTTT.

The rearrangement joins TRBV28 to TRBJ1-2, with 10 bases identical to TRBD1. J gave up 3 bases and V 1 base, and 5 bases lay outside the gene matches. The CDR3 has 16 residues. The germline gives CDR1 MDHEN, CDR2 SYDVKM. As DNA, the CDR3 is TGTGCCAGCAGTTTATATCCGGGACAGGGGCACTATGGCTACACCTTC. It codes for CASSLYPGQGHYGYTF.

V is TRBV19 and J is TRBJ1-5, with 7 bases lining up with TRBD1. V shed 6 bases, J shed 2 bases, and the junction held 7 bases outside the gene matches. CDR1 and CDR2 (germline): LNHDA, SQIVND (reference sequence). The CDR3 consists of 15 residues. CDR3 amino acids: CASRLTGSGNQPQHF. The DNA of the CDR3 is TGTGCCAGTAGGCTGACAGGGAGCGGCAATCAGCCCCAGCATTTT.

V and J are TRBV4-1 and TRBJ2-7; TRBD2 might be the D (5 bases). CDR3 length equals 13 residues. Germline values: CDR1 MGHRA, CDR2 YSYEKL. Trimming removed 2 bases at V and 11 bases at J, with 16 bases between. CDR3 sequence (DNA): TGCGCCAGCAGCCAATCATCGGACTGGATAAAGTACTTC. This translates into CASSQSSDWIKYF.

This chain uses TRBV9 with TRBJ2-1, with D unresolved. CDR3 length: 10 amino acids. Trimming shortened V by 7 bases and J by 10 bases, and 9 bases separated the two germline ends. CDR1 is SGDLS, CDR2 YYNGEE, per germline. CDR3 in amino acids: CASGQVEQFF. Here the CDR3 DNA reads TGTGCCAGCGGCCAGGTAGAGCAGTTCTTC.

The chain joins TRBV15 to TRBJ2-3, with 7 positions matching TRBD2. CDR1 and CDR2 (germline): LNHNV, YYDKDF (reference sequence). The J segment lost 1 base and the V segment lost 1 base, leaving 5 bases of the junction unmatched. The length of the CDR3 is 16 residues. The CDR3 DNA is TGTGCCACCAGCAGAGGGTATGCGGGGGGCACAGATACGCAGTATTTT. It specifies CATSRGYAGGTDTQYF.

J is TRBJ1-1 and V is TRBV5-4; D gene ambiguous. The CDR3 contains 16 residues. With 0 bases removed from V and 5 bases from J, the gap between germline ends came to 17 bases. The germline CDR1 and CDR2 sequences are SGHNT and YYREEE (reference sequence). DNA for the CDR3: TGTGCCAGCAGCTTGGCGGGGAAGGTGCGCAGTACTGAAGCTTTCTTT. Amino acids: CASSLAGKVRSTEAFF.

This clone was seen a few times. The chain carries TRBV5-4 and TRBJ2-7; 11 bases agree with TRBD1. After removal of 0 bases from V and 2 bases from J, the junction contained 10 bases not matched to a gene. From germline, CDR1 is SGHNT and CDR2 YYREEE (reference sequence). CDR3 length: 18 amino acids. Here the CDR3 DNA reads TGTGCCAGCAGCTTGGATGGGGGGGGGACAGGGGGAACCTACGAGCAGTACTTC. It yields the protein CASSLDGGGTGGTYEQYF.

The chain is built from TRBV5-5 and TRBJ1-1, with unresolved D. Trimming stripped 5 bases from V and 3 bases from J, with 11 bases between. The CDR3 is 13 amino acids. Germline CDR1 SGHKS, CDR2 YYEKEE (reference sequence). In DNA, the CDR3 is TGTGCCAGCAGTCACCGGGGAGACACTGAAGCTTTCTTT. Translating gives CASSHRGDTEAFF.